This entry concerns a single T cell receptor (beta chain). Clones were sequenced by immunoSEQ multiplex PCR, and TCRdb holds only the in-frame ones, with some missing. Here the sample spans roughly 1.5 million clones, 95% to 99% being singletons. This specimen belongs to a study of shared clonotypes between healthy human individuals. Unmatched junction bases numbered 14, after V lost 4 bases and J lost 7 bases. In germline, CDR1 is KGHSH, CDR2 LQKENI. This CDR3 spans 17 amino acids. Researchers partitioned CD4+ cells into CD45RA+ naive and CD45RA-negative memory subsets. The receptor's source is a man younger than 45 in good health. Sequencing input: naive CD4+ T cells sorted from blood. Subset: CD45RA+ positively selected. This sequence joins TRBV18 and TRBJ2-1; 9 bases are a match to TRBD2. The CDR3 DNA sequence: TGTGCCAGCTCACTCCCCGTGAGACTAGCGGAGGAAAATGAGCAGTTCTTC. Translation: CASSLPVRLAEENEQFF.